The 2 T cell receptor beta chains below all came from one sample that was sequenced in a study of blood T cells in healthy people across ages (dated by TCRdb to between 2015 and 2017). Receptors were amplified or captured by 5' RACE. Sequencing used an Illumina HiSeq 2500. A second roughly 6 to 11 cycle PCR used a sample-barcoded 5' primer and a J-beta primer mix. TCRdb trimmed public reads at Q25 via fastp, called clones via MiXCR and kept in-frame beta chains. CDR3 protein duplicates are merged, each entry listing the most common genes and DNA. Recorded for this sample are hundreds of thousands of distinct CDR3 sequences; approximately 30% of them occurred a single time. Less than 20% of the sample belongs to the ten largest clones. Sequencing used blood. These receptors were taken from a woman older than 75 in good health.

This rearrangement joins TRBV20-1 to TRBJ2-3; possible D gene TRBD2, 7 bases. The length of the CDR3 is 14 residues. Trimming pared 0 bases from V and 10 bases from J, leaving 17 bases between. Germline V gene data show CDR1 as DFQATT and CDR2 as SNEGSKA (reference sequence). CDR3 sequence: CSAREAGGRSAQYF. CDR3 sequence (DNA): TGCAGTGCTAGAGAGGCCGGGGGGCGCTCAGCGCAGTATTTT.

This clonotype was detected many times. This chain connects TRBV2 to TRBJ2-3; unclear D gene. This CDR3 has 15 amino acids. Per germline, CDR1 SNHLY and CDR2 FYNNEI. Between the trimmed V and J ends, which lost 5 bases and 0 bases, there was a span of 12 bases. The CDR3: CASSPSGGSTDTQYF. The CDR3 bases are TGTGCCAGCAGTCCGTCAGGTGGCAGCACAGATACGCAGTATTTT.